This T cell receptor (beta chain) was recovered during a study of control samples from healthy donors and cancer patients (dated by TCRdb to 2018 to 2021). The protocol used for the library was the immunoSEQ multiplex PCR assay. Held by TCRdb, this immuneACCESS table contains in-frame sequences only and omits some clones. Under half of the omission traces to an unresolved V gene where checked; the cause of the rest is unknown. This sample has approximately 110,000 clones in its table, and 80% to 90% of those were observed once. Approximately 15% of the sample goes to the ten largest clones. Clipping removes 4 bases from V and 4 bases from J, with 4 as the unmatched junction base count. The germline V gene provides CDR1 SGHRS and CDR2 YFSETQ. The CDR3 measures 13 amino acids from cysteine to phenylalanine. The CDR3 DNA has 39 bases and is translated from base 1. Points on this clone: Its antigen is still unknown. Base qualities are not recorded, but no much larger clone differs from it by a single base.

The chain was built from TRBV5-1 and TRBJ1-2; TRBD1 matches 7 bases in the middle. The sample consisted of blood. This clonotype was sampled from a woman aged 50 to 65 in good health. The CDR3 corresponds to CASSRGTAYGYTF. The DNA sequence is TGCGCCAGCAGCCGCGGGACAGCCTATGGCTACACCTTC.